Here is one T cell receptor (beta chain) with its context. Antigen: not known. These data come from a study of blood T cells in healthy people across ages. General study points: It was not possible, with unsorted PBMCs, to conclusively compare naive and antigen-experienced cells. In long-lived donors, naive CD4+ cell counts and diversity exceeded those of aged donors. Measured against age, TCR beta diversity per million T cells decreased in a roughly linear manner.

Primers used in a second PCR of about 7 to 12 cycles were a sample-barcoded 5' primer and a J-beta primer mix. TCRdb independently ran MiXCR on the 5' RACE reads; one entry per CDR3 protein. The sample has roughly 1,500,000 distinct CDR3 sequences, approximately 38% seen once. Healthy Russian Caucasian donors spanned ages about 6 to 100 years. The sequenced sample consisted of blood. The sequence came from a woman under 30 in good health.

Here the CDR3 DNA reads TGTGCCAGCAGCTCGCTAGCGGGGAAGCTCTACGAGCAGTACTTC. Translation gives CASSSLAGKLYEQYF. The V call is TRBV6-2 or TRBV6-3, the J call TRBJ2-7; 9 bases map to TRBD2. Germline V CDR1 and CDR2: MNHEY, SVGEGT. The V and J ends lost 6 bases and 3 bases, in that order; junction bases with no gene match: 9. The CDR3 has 15 amino acids.